This entry is about one TCR beta chain. Its target is unknown. As to time point: week 35, safety follow-up. Doses consisted of 300 ug of mutant IDH1 20-mer peptide each, paired with topical imiquimod. The donor cohort comprised cases of new WHO grade 3 or 4 IDH1-mutant, ATRX-lost astrocytoma. CDR3 length equals 18 residues. J gave up 4 bases and V 0 bases, and 8 bases lay outside the gene matches. Germline V gene lookup returns CDR1 MGHRA and CDR2 YSYEKL. Profiled with immunoSEQ multiplex PCR; TCRdb holds only in-frame clones, not every one. This sample has roughly 32,000 clones; roughly 80% occur once, and the top ten carry about 10%. These data are taken from a study of a mutant IDH1 vaccine in newly diagnosed glioma. Points from the study as a whole: Immune responses induced by vaccination arose in around 93% of the patients.

Sequenced here: PBMCs, sampled from a glioma patient whose treatment included an IDH1 peptide vaccine. The V gene is TRBV4-1, the J gene TRBJ2-2, with 10 bases lining up with TRBD1. The sequence was collected from a woman aged 25-40 years with glioma. Some clones in this sample may be carry-over from other donors' samples. The CDR3: CASSQDSRQGAGTGELFF. In nucleotides, the CDR3 is TGCGCCAGCAGCCAAGACAGTCGACAGGGGGCCGGCACCGGGGAGCTGTTTTTT.